This T cell receptor (beta chain) was obtained from a study of identical twins. Study-wide findings and caveats: There were fewer insertions in abundant cord blood beta clonotypes, but memory repertoires showed no such pattern.

No donor was unhealthy or non-Caucasian. This clonotype has a handful of counts. Antigen unknown. TCRdb analysed the 5' RACE reads with MiXCR anew, one entry per CDR3 protein. Of about 720,000 distinct CDR3 sequences in the sample, about 20% are singletons; the top ten hold roughly 14%. V was shortened by 0 bases and J by 12 bases, with 5 bases between the two germline ends. The length of the CDR3 is 11 residues. CDR1 KGHDR and CDR2 SFDVKD come from the germline V gene. Another study also made use of these data, one on T cells expressing NK-cell markers. This second study says: Source material for TCR beta repertoires consisted of sorted CD3+CD56+NKG2C+, CD3+CD56+NKG2C- and CD3+CD56-NKG2C+ T cells.

V usage is TRBV24-1 and J usage is TRBJ2-1; D is uncertain. The clonotype was recovered from a young woman in good health. Material for sequencing was PBMCs. CDR3 loop: CATSDLVGQFF. CDR3 DNA: TGTGCCACCAGTGATTTGGTAGGGCAGTTCTTC.